The present TCR beta chain was sequenced within a study of T cell repertoires in cytomegalovirus infection. Turning to the study itself: Through public TCR beta signatures, both CMV infection and matching HLA type were indicated.

Via MiXCR, TCRdb re-called the reads, giving one row per CDR3 protein. The sample has around 900,000 distinct CDR3 sequences; approximately 32% are singletons. A remark on this clonotype: As yet, its antigen is unknown.

Germline lookup yields CDR1 DFQATT and CDR2 SNEGSKA (reference sequence). Trimming took off 5 bases at V and 9 bases at J, with 20 bases between the two ends. This CDR3 region has 14 residues. Sequencing was performed on cultured CD8+ T cells from PBMCs, taken from culture after CMV antigen stimulation. The chain links TRBV20-1 to TRBJ2-1; D is perhaps TRBD1 (6 bases). This receptor was identified in a human donor in good health (CMV status not recorded). Some clones in this sample may be carry-over from other donors' samples. CDR3 region: CSAHNLQGTAEQFF. CDR3 nucleotides: TGCAGTGCTCACAACTTACAGGGCACCGCTGAGCAGTTCTTC.